This TCR beta chain was documented in a study of blood T cell repertoires in COVID-19. Study at large: Both acute and convalescent COVID-19 samples were obtained from the United States, Italy and Spain.

Produced via immunoSEQ multiplex PCR; TCRdb's table is partial and in-frame only. The sample includes around 110,000 clones, over 70% seen only once; the top ten take more than 0.8%. The CDR3 runs 16 residues. V dropped 4 bases and J dropped 0 bases, with 14 bases sitting between them. Germline CDR1 is LGHNT and CDR2 is FRNRAP. The chain has TRBV12-5 and TRBJ2-3; D perhaps matches TRBD2 (7 bases). This sequence originates from a human donor with acute or convalescent COVID-19. The donor label of this sample is uncertain. Source material: peripheral blood. The CDR3 DNA is TGTGCTAGTGGTTCTCGGGGAGGGGGGAGCACAGATACGCAGTATTTT. This sequence encodes CASGSRGGGSTDTQYF.